The entry that follows covers one TCR beta chain sequence. Its antigen is unidentified. The sample comes from a study of T cell responses to AZD1222 COVID-19 vaccine. Notes on the study in general: Females outnumbered males among donors, who were mostly white British; clonal diversity was possibly underestimated.

The germline V gene has CDR1 GTSNPN and CDR2 SVGIG (reference sequence). The V gene lost 0 bases and the J gene lost 10 bases, with 13 bases spanning the gap. The CDR3 has 13 residues. Assay: immunoSEQ multiplex PCR; the TCRdb copy retains only in-frame clones and omits some. This sample has fewer than 100,000 clones; roughly 86% occur once, and the top ten carry roughly 15%. This chain joins TRBV30 and TRBJ2-1, with unresolved D. Sequencing used peripheral blood, obtained 28 days after the second AZD1222 dose. This TCR was sampled from an adult who received the AZD1222 COVID-19 vaccine. CDR3 sequence (DNA): TGTGCCTGGAGTGTATTGGCAGACGGGGAGCAGTTCTTC. Residues: CAWSVLADGEQFF.